Below, 5 T cell receptor beta chains from the same sample are listed, as sequenced in a study of radiotherapy plus CTLA-4 blockade in lung cancer. Repertoires were generated with immunoSEQ multiplex PCR, while TCRdb's copy carries only in-frame clones and drops some. The data hold tens of thousands of clones, with approximately 79% observed a single time. The specimen comprised peripheral blood, sampled from a patient treated with radiotherapy plus ipilimumab. The receptor set was obtained from a human donor with non-small cell lung cancer who had stable disease on radiotherapy plus ipilimumab.

The rearrangement joins TRBV6-1 to TRBJ1-2; D remains unclear. The CDR3 loop spans 13 amino acids. The V end lost 10 bases, the J end lost 4 bases, and 16 bases lay between the germline ends. Germline V gene sequence: CDR1 MNHNS, CDR2 SASEGT. CDR3 sequence: CAIKKDGRYGYTF. The DNA for the CDR3 is TGTGCCATCAAGAAGGACGGACGCTATGGCTACACCTTC.

This clone was observed a single time. V gene TRBV6-1 combines with J gene TRBJ1-2; maybe TRBD1 (5 bases). Trimming shortened V by 8 bases and J by 4 bases, and 20 bases separated the two germline ends. The CDR3 loop spans 15 amino acids. Per the germline V gene, CDR1 is MNHNS and CDR2 is SASEGT. CDR3 sequence: CASWDLGFLSYGYTF. As DNA, the CDR3 is TGTGCCAGCTGGGACTTGGGGTTCCTTAGCTATGGCTACACCTTC.

This rearrangement joins TRBV27 to TRBJ2-2, with a possible D match to TRBD2 (5 bases). CDR1 and CDR2 from the germline V gene are MNHEY and SMNVEV (reference sequence). The germline V and J ends were trimmed by 7 bases and 7 bases, with 19 bases remaining between them. The CDR3 has 15 residues. The DNA for the CDR3 is TGTGCCAGCATTAAAAATAAGGGTGCGGGCGGGGAGCTGTTTTTT. Translation gives CASIKNKGAGGELFF.

The CDR3 spells CASSVDGHPSDEQFF. The CDR3 DNA sequence: TGTGCCAGCAGCGTAGACGGGCACCCCAGCGATGAGCAGTTCTTC. The V gene is TRBV9, the J gene TRBJ2-1; D gene unclear. Trimming removed 0 bases from V and 8 bases from J, with 15 bases in between. Germline V gives CDR1 SGDLS, CDR2 YYNGEE. The CDR3 is 15 amino acids.

As DNA, the CDR3 is TGTGCCAGCAGCCCCGGGACAGGCCGGTCTAGGCAGCCCCAGCATTTT. Translation: CASSPGTGRSRQPQHF. J is TRBJ1-5 and V is TRBV7-2; 8 nucleotides line up with TRBD1. Losses at the gene ends were 5 bases for V and 7 bases for J; bases not matched to a gene: 13. This CDR3 comprises 16 residues. Germline V CDR1 and CDR2: SGHTA, FQGNSA. The whole variable domain, filled in from reference TRBV7-2 and TRBJ1-5, reads GAGVSQSPSNKVTEKGKDVELRCDPISGHTALYWYRQSLGQGLEFLIYFQGNSAPDKSGLPSDRFSAERTGGSVSTLTIQRTQQEDSAVYLCASSPGTGRSRQPQHFGDGTRLSIL.